There are a few counts of the clone carrying this T cell receptor (beta chain). As yet, its antigen is unknown. The source of the sample is a study of post-analysis software for immune sequencing data. Findings and limits, study-wide: Patients used five TRBV segments, including TRBV5-6, TRBV5-1 and TRBV20-1, more often than controls. Versus controls, multiple sclerosis patients showed significantly lower diversity (normalized Chao1). The authors found that F measure strongly co-clustered same-batch samples.

Germline CDR1 is SNHLY and CDR2 is FYNNEI. The CDR3 has 15 amino acids. Incorporated into the TCR beta cDNA libraries were unique molecular identifiers, which served to reduce PCR and sequencing biases. cDNA molecules numbering roughly 0.5 million came from approximately 0.91 to 9.4 million T cells. TCRdb analysed the PCR reads with MiXCR anew, one entry per CDR3 protein. The sample lists roughly 200,000 distinct CDR3 sequences, around 30% occurring once. This TCR was sampled from a girl aged 2 to 17 with multiple sclerosis. The rearrangement links TRBV2 to TRBJ2-1; TRBD1 matches 10 bases. The end of the DNA aligns better with TRBJ2-7, so the J call may be wrong. Source material: blood. The CDR3 loop reads CASRSRDRGTNEQYF. DNA for the CDR3: TGTGCCAGCAGGAGCCGGGACAGGGGAACAAATGAGCAGTACTTC.